This T cell receptor (beta chain) was profiled in a study of OX40 agonist ivuxolimab in advanced cancers. Whole-study context: Administration of intravenous ivuxolimab to patients occurred every 2 weeks at 0.01 to 10 mg/kg. Study conclusions and caveats: Fewer expanded clones were found on average in CD4+ than in CD8+ T cells.

Germline loops: CDR1 SGHAT, CDR2 FQNNGV. Trimming removed 3 bases at V and 4 bases at J, with 15 bases between. The CDR3 has 15 amino acids. The data were produced by immunoSEQ multiplex PCR, yet TCRdb's version contains in-frame clones alone and is incomplete. In the table there are about 79,000 clones, 90% of which are singletons. As regards this clone: Its antigen is not identified.

The genes are TRBV11-2 and TRBJ2-5; D is perhaps TRBD2 (7 bases). The receptor's source is an adult with an advanced solid tumor such as melanoma, head and neck, liver or kidney cancer. Source: CD4+ or CD8+ T cells sorted from blood, taken in a trial of the OX40 agonist ivuxolimab. DNA of the CDR3: TGTGCCAGCAGCTTCGTGGCGGGGGCAGGAGAGACCCAGTACTTC. This encodes CASSFVAGAGETQYF.